A selection of T cell receptor beta chains follows, all from one sample in a study of shared clonotypes between healthy human individuals. Produced via immunoSEQ multiplex PCR; TCRdb's table is partial and in-frame only. The repertoire holds fewer than 1.6 million clones, with less than 99% as singletons. Sequencing was carried out using naive CD4+ T cells sorted from blood. All receptors come from a man aged 30 to 45 in good health. CDR3s include the opening cysteine and the closing phenylalanine or tryptophan. A D gene is named only where the DNA matches it firmly. Rows give clone size only sometimes, using once, few, many, or a class for an expanded clone.

j_call d_call clone_size v_call cdr3_aa cdr3_nt
TRBJ2-5 . . TRBV7-9 CASSPVQGQETQYF TGTGCCAGCAGCCCTGTGCAGGGGCAAGAGACCCAGTACTTC
TRBJ2-1 TRBD2 . TRBV5-1 CASGGSPSMDEQFF TGCGCCAGCGGCGGGAGCCCCTCCATGGATGAGCAGTTCTTC
TRBJ2-1 . . TRBV7-8 CASSSRVGSSYNEQFF TGTGCCAGCAGCTCGAGGGTTGGGAGCTCCTACAATGAGCAGTTCTTC
TRBJ1-1 . . TRBV5-5 CASSLTGTGTEAFF TGTGCCAGCAGCTTGACAGGGACGGGCACTGAAGCTTTCTTT
TRBJ2-1 . . TRBV5-1 CASSFGPARGPYNEQFF TGCGCCAGCAGCTTCGGACCGGCTAGGGGCCCCTACAATGAGCAGTTCTTC
TRBJ2-3 TRBD2 . TRBV27 CASSSLAGVTDTQYF TGTGCCAGCAGTTCGCTAGCGGGAGTCACAGATACGCAGTATTTT
TRBJ1-3 . . TRBV5-5 CASSLRPGGAGNTIYF TGTGCCAGCAGCTTGCGCCCCGGAGGGGCGGGAAACACCATATATTTT
TRBJ1-4 . . TRBV19 CASSISQGREKLFF TGTGCCAGTAGTATTTCCCAAGGTCGGGAAAAACTGTTTTTT
TRBJ1-3 TRBD1 . TRBV18 CASSPRDRGHSGNTIYF TGTGCCAGCTCACCACGGGACAGGGGCCACTCTGGAAACACCATATATTTT
TRBJ1-3 TRBD1 . TRBV14 CASSQDLRDRDYSGNTIYF TGTGCCAGCAGCCAAGATCTAAGGGACAGAGATTACTCTGGAAACACCATATATTTT
TRBJ1-1 TRBD1 . TRBV7-9 CASTSRDRVVLEAFF TGTGCCAGCACCTCGAGGGACAGGGTTGTTCTAGAAGCTTTCTTT
TRBJ2-5 TRBD2 . TRBV5-6 CASSQGLAGRETQYF TGTGCCAGCAGCCAGGGACTAGCGGGAAGAGAGACCCAGTACTTC
TRBJ2-7 TRBD1 . TRBV5-5 CASSLSGTGALEQYF TGTGCCAGCAGCTTGTCCGGGACAGGGGCCCTCGAGCAGTACTTC
TRBJ2-7 TRBD2 . TRBV7-2 CASSPYRGSGEQYF TGTGCCAGCAGCCCGTATCGCGGGAGTGGCGAGCAGTACTTC
TRBJ1-4 . . TRBV7-8 CASSFSNTGPPGEKLFF TGTGCCAGCAGCTTCTCCAATACAGGGCCGCCGGGTGAAAAACTGTTTTTT
TRBJ1-1 . . TRBV5-5 CASSRQGGAKNTEAFF TGTGCCAGCAGCAGACAAGGGGGAGCCAAGAACACTGAAGCTTTCTTT
TRBJ1-2 . . TRBV28 CASSPPGIGYGYTF TGTGCCAGCAGTCCACCCGGGATCGGGTATGGCTACACCTTC
TRBJ2-1 TRBD2 . TRBV28 CASSLGLAGESNNEQFF TGTGCCAGCAGCCTCGGACTAGCGGGCGAGAGTAACAATGAGCAGTTCTTC
TRBJ1-5 . . TRBV28 CASSLGEYQPQHF TGTGCCAGCAGTTTAGGGGAGTATCAGCCCCAGCATTTT
TRBJ2-2 . . TRBV11-3 CASSLGSWGAGELFF TGTGCCAGCAGCCTGGGGAGTTGGGGGGCCGGGGAGCTGTTTTTT
TRBJ1-1 . . TRBV6-6 CASSYSQARTEAFF TGTGCCAGCAGTTACTCACAGGCACGTACTGAAGCTTTCTTT
TRBJ2-2 . . TRBV9 CASSSFLTPGELFF TGTGCCAGCAGCTCCTTTCTCACCCCCGGGGAGCTGTTTTTT
TRBJ2-7 TRBD2 . TRBV5-4 CASSLGRGGLFEQYF TGTGCCAGCAGCTTGGGACGGGGGGGACTTTTCGAGCAGTACTTC
TRBJ1-1 . . TRBV5-4 CASSSTRHTEAFF TGTGCCAGCAGCTCTACCCGGCACACTGAAGCTTTCTTT
TRBJ2-2 . . TRBV2 CASSDYGELFF TGTGCCAGCAGTGATTACGGGGAGCTGTTTTTT
TRBJ1-4 TRBD1 . TRBV11-3 CAPYREDRNEKLFF TGTGCCCCGTACCGAGAGGACAGGAATGAAAAACTGTTTTTT
TRBJ2-1 TRBD2 . TRBV9 CASSAVGTSGSYEQFF TGTGCCAGCAGCGCAGTGGGGACTAGCGGGAGCTATGAGCAGTTCTTC
TRBJ1-5 . . TRBV6-1 CASSEDRTVSNQPQHF TGTGCCAGCAGTGAAGACAGGACGGTTAGCAATCAGCCCCAGCATTTT
TRBJ2-2 . . TRBV7-3 CASSLSTGELFF TGTGCCAGCAGCTTAAGCACCGGGGAGCTGTTTTTT
TRBJ2-1 . . TRBV27 CASSLLATTAHNEQFF TGTGCCAGCAGTTTACTAGCGACTACCGCCCACAATGAGCAGTTCTTC
TRBJ2-7 TRBD2 . TRBV18 CASSLAGDYEQYF TGTGCCAGCTCACTAGCGGGTGACTACGAGCAGTACTTC
TRBJ2-7 . . TRBV6-6 CASSYSAGSYEQYF TGTGCCAGCAGTTACTCGGCGGGCTCCTACGAGCAGTACTTC
TRBJ2-7 . . TRBV11-2 CASSPARATLRYEQYF TGTGCCAGCAGCCCCGCCCGGGCCACCCTTCGCTACGAGCAGTACTTC
TRBJ2-1 TRBD2 . TRBV18 CASSPLGLARIEQFF TGTGCCAGCTCACCCTTAGGACTAGCCCGGATAGAGCAGTTCTTC
TRBJ2-3 TRBD2 . TRBV19 CASSVLAGAGDTQYF TGTGCCAGTAGTGTCCTAGCGGGAGCTGGTGATACGCAGTATTTT
TRBJ1-2 TRBD1 . TRBV7-9 CASSLGDSQKRAYGYTF TGTGCCAGCAGCTTAGGGGACAGCCAAAAAAGGGCCTATGGCTACACCTTC
TRBJ2-5 TRBD2 . TRBV28 CASSYPSGSGETQYF TGTGCCAGCAGTTATCCTAGCGGGAGCGGAGAGACCCAGTACTTC
TRBJ1-4 . . TRBV2 CASSRRQGGLANEKLFF TGTGCCAGCAGTAGGAGGCAGGGCGGGCTGGCTAATGAAAAACTGTTTTTT
TRBJ2-7 . . TRBV28 CASSLRRPAYEQYF TGTGCCAGCAGTTTGCGCAGGCCAGCCTACGAGCAGTACTTC
TRBJ1-5 . . TRBV10-2 CASKGEMDNQPQHF TGCGCCAGCAAGGGGGAAATGGACAATCAGCCCCAGCATTTT
TRBJ1-2 . once TRBV29-1 CSVGFRGDGYTF TGCAGCGTTGGTTTTCGGGGTGACGGCTACACCTTC
TRBJ2-5 . . TRBV5-1 CASSLFTVEETQYF TGCGCCAGCAGCTTGTTCACAGTCGAGGAGACCCAGTACTTC
TRBJ2-1 . . TRBV5-1 CASSLGGLREWFGNEQFF TGCGCCAGCAGCTTGGGAGGTCTTCGGGAGTGGTTCGGCAATGAGCAGTTCTTC
TRBJ2-3 TRBD1 . TRBV5-1 CASSARQGRADTQYF TGCGCCAGCAGCGCTAGACAGGGCCGGGCAGATACGCAGTATTTT
TRBJ2-1 TRBD2 . TRBV4-2 CASSPTGTRVSEQFF TGTGCCAGCAGCCCAACCGGGACTAGAGTCAGTGAGCAGTTCTTC
TRBJ2-5 . . TRBV5-1 CASSLNRPEGETQYF TGCGCCAGCAGCTTGAACAGGCCTGAAGGAGAGACCCAGTACTTC
TRBJ2-1 TRBD1 . TRBV11-2 CASSSNRGRGPEQFF TGTGCCAGCAGCTCAAATAGGGGGCGCGGTCCTGAGCAGTTCTTC
TRBJ2-5 . . TRBV7-3 CASSFGNQETQYF TGTGCCAGCAGCTTCGGAAACCAAGAGACCCAGTACTTC
TRBJ2-7 TRBD2 once TRBV28 CASSLPIGTSGPLRQYF TGTGCCAGCAGTTTGCCAATTGGGACTAGCGGTCCCCTAAGGCAGTACTTC
TRBJ1-4 . . TRBV6-1 CASGRLGEKLFF TGTGCCAGCGGCCGGCTTGGGGAAAAACTGTTTTTT
TRBJ1-3 . . TRBV5-1 CASSPPGSGNTIYF TGCGCCAGCAGCCCACCGGGCTCTGGAAACACCATATATTTT